This entry lists 15 T cell receptor beta chains sequenced from one sample in a study of untreated major depressive disorder. The method was immunoSEQ multiplex PCR; TCRdb's version includes in-frame clones alone and lacks a portion of them. Of 10,000 to 15,000 clones in the sample, 75% to 95% are singletons; the top ten hold 1.7%. Study-level findings and limits: Depressed patients' CD4+ T cells carried increased TRBV05-01 (Vbeta 5.1) usage versus control CD4+ T cells.

These receptors are not linked to any known antigen. The sequenced sample consisted of CD4+ T cells from PBMCs. These TCRs come from a woman aged 25 to 39 with major depressive disorder.

The chain carries TRBV9 and TRBJ1-4; the D is unclear. The CDR3 spans 14 residues. The V end was cut by 4 bases, the J end by 6 bases, with 13 bases between. Germline CDR1 is SGDLS and CDR2 is YYNGEE. The DNA for the CDR3 is TGTGCCAGCAGCCAACACATGGTGGATGAAAAACTGTTTTTT. Amino acids: CASSQHMVDEKLFF.

The V and J genes are TRBV5-4 and TRBJ2-4; 9 nucleotides align to TRBD2. Germline CDR1 is SGHNT and CDR2 is YYREEE (reference sequence). The ends lost 0 bases at V and 3 bases at J; junction bases unmatched: 4. The CDR3 totals 16 residues. The CDR3 DNA reads as TGTGCCAGCAGCTTGGTAGGGACTAGCAGCAAAAACATTCAGTACTTC. It codes for CASSLVGTSSKNIQYF.

The chain links TRBV9 to TRBJ2-1; 10 bases fit TRBD1. J gave up 0 bases and V 4 bases, and 13 bases lay outside the gene matches. This CDR3 comprises 19 residues. Germline V gene sequence: CDR1 SGDLS, CDR2 YYNGEE. The CDR3 nucleotides read TGTGCCAGCAGCATCGCCGGGACAGGGGCGGTAAGCTCCTACAATGAGCAGTTCTTC. Its protein is CASSIAGTGAVSSYNEQFF.

The V gene is TRBV6-5, the J gene TRBJ2-5, with D maybe TRBD1 (5 bases). V lost 6 bases, J lost 1 base, and 15 bases lay in between. This CDR3 is built from 15 residues. Germline CDR1 is MNHEY and CDR2 is SVGAGI. The CDR3 spells CASSTQGHLQETQYF. For the CDR3, the DNA is TGTGCCAGCAGCACTCAGGGTCACCTCCAAGAGACCCAGTACTTC.

This chain connects TRBV7-8 to TRBJ2-1, with D hard to call. This CDR3 region has 14 residues. The V gene's germline CDR1 is SGHVS and CDR2 FQNEAQ. The V end was cut by 2 bases, the J end by 4 bases, with 9 bases between. Here the CDR3 reads CASSLRSRYNEQFF. The CDR3 DNA sequence: TGTGCCAGCAGCTTAAGATCGCGGTACAATGAGCAGTTCTTC.

This clone was seen a single time. V and J are TRBV5-1 and TRBJ1-2; 11 nucleotides agree with TRBD1. The ends lost 0 bases at V and 8 bases at J; junction bases unmatched: 6. The CDR3 is 15 amino acids. The germline gives CDR1 SGHRS, CDR2 YFSETQ. The chain's CDR3 is CASSLAGTGGEGYTF. In DNA, the CDR3 is TGCGCCAGCAGCTTGGCAGGGACAGGGGGTGAAGGCTACACCTTC.

The chain is built from TRBV5-6 and TRBJ2-4; D ambiguous. V was trimmed by 3 bases and J by 8 bases, leaving 15 bases between them. Per germline, CDR1 SGHDT and CDR2 YYEEEE. This CDR3 region has 14 residues. The CDR3 DNA follows: TGTGCCAGCAGCTCCCACAGCCTTGGGGACATTCAGTACTTC. It encodes CASSSHSLGDIQYF. Filled out from reference TRBV5-6 and TRBJ2-4, the complete variable domain reads DAGVTQSPTHLIKTRGQQVTLRCSPKSGHDTVSWYQQALGQGPQFIFQYYEEEERQRGNFPDRFSGHQFPNYSSELNVNALLLGDSALYLCASSSHSLGDIQYFGAGTRLSVL.

The rearrangement joins TRBV6-1 to TRBJ2-7; no reliable D call. The CDR3 runs 15 residues. CDR1 is MNHNS, CDR2 SASEGT, per germline. V lost 7 bases, J lost 2 bases, and 18 bases lay in between. CDR3: CASIPEWRRTYEQYF. CDR3 coding DNA: TGTGCCAGCATCCCTGAATGGCGCAGAACCTACGAGCAGTACTTC.

The J gene is TRBJ2-7, the V gene TRBV5-4; possibly TRBD1 for D (6 bases). V dropped 5 bases and J dropped 5 bases, with 14 bases sitting between them. The germline gives CDR1 SGHNT, CDR2 YYREEE (reference sequence). The CDR3 consists of 13 residues. CDR3 DNA sequence: TGTGCCAGCAGTTTAGGCGGACAGAACGAGCAGTACTTC. Protein: CASSLGGQNEQYF.

The V and J genes are TRBV6-5 and TRBJ1-2, with D possibly TRBD1 on 6 matching bases. The CDR3 loop spans 14 amino acids. Trimming pared 6 bases from V and 4 bases from J, leaving 15 bases between. CDR1 and CDR2 from the germline V gene are MNHEY and SVGAGI. In nucleotides, the CDR3 is TGTGCCAGCAGGTCCCGCAGGGGAGCCTATGGCTACACCTTC. Encoded protein: CASRSRRGAYGYTF.

This clone was observed a single time. V is TRBV30 and J is TRBJ1-6, with D possibly being TRBD1 (5 bases). Deletions cut 0 bases from V and 10 bases from J, with 7 bases between. Looked up from germline, CDR1 is GTSNPN and CDR2 is SVGIG (reference sequence). The CDR3 is 12 amino acids. In DNA form, the CDR3 reads TGTGCCTGGAGTGTCGGGGGGTCACCCCTCCACTTT. It specifies CAWSVGGSPLHF.

This chain links TRBV30 with TRBJ1-3; TRBD1 matches at 8 bases. Germline V CDR1 and CDR2: GTSNPN, SVGIG (reference sequence). The CDR3 spans 16 residues. Trimming at V came to 2 bases and at J to 0 bases, leaving 6 bases not matched to a gene. The CDR3 DNA sequence: TGTGCCTGGAGTCGGACAGGGAGCTTCTCTGGAAACACCATATATTTT. Protein product: CAWSRTGSFSGNTIYF.

J is TRBJ1-2 and V is TRBV6-5; D remains unclear. This CDR3 spans 11 amino acids. The V gene's germline CDR1 is MNHEY and CDR2 SVGAGI. V lost 7 bases and J lost 7, with 10 bases in between. CDR3 sequence reads: CASIYRGGYTF. CDR3 DNA sequence: TGTGCCAGCATCTACCGGGGTGGCTACACCTTC.

The chain carries TRBV27 and TRBJ1-1; D call uncertain. Trimming shortened V by 3 bases and J by 7 bases, and 18 bases separated the two germline ends. The germline V gene has CDR1 MNHEY and CDR2 SMNVEV (reference sequence). CDR3 size: 15 residues. CDR3 sequence reads: CASSFAAPSQHEAFF. The CDR3 nucleotides are TGTGCCAGCAGTTTTGCCGCTCCCAGCCAACATGAAGCTTTCTTT.

As DNA, the CDR3 is TGTGCCAGCAGCCGGACAGGGACGGAAGCTTTCTTT. It encodes CASSRTGTEAFF. The V gene is TRBV6-5, the J gene TRBJ1-1, with TRBD1 identical over 8 bases. The CDR3 runs to 12 residues. Germline CDR1 reads MNHEY; CDR2 reads SVGAGI. Trimming cost V 6 bases and J 8 bases; bases outside gene matches: 5.